This record looks at one T cell receptor (beta chain) sequence and its context. No cognate antigen has been identified for it. Per-nucleotide qualities are absent, and no much larger clonotype sits a single base away. This record comes from a study of identical twins (dated by TCRdb to about 2016). Study-wide context: To test whether fetal clonotypes persist, the study used deep sequencing on TCR alpha and beta repertoires from monozygotic twins, unrelated adults of various ages, and cord blood. To rule out contamination, replicate twin experiments were performed at different times with different library preparation protocols.

General findings and caveats noted by the study authors: In monozygotic twins, recombination models systematically underestimated out-of-frame TCR alpha sharing, but the models matched the sharing seen between unrelated individuals. Fewer insertions were carried by abundant cord blood beta clonotypes; a weaker similar trend was observed in young adult naive repertoires, while no such trend was observed in memory repertoires. Invariant T cells such as MAIT and iNKT could partly confound zero-insertion analyses, although diverse VJ usage argued against such confounding for most clonotypes. Out-of-frame TCR alpha sequences shared between twins showed an excess of low generation-probability sequences compared with coincidental sharing between unrelated individuals. Because the same donors could not be followed over many years, the conclusions relied on cross-sectional statistical analysis. Excess twin sharing in beta out-of-frame sequences was weaker because fewer shared sequences lowered the signal-to-noise ratio.

V is clipped by 1 base and J by 2 bases, and the sequence between their germline boundaries is 8 bases long. Inclusive of the bounding cysteine and phenylalanine, the CDR3 is 14 residues long. Left in the record is the CDR3 DNA by itself, 42 bases read in frame from the first base. The germline V gene gives CDR1 as SGHTS and CDR2 as YDEGEE. Only healthy Caucasian donors were included. Three pairs of female monozygotic twins, all aged 18 to 29 years, were included in the twin cohort. RNA for TCR libraries was isolated from peripheral blood mononuclear cells. The protocol used for the library was 5' RACE. Sequencing relied on an Illumina HiSeq 2000. A universal primer binding site was introduced by template switching, and a unique molecular identifier was present in the final cDNA, enabling accurate counting of TCR cDNA molecules. First-strand cDNA for TCR alpha and beta chains was synthesized from specific primers in the conserved constant-segment region. To control for contamination, each cDNA library was double barcoded with a SMART-Mk sample barcode plus Illumina barcodes. TruSeq adapter sequences along with Illumina sample barcodes were introduced in two successive PCR steps. Sequencing of the TCR alpha and beta cDNA libraries was done on the Illumina HiSeq platform using custom primers. In the authors' own workflow: Unique molecular identifiers were extracted from raw reads with MiGEC, and CDR3 positions were determined with MiXCR. Recombination models were inferred per individual with the repgenHMM and IGoR tools using an EM algorithm. Shared clonotypes were analyzed with the tcR package in R, and sharing was normalized by the product of cloneset sizes. Out-of-frame nonproductive sequences were analyzed to study raw recombination free of thymic and clonal selection effects. The raw public data were reprocessed by TCRdb itself: fastp quality trimming at Q25, MiXCR clonotype calling, in-frame beta chains only. Duplicate CDR3 protein sequences are folded into a single record with the most common DNA and genes. The V and J calls reflect TCRdb's pipeline rather than the authors' work. The sample table holds about 660,000 distinct CDR3 sequences, of which 8.6% were seen once. 0.98% of the sample is taken by the ten largest.

These data are also associated with another study on yellow fever vaccine responses in identical twins. That second publication adds: According to the authors, the vaccine-induced T cell response in identical twins seemed to be partly convergent and partly specific to each individual. In identical twins, the study followed T cell clones that responded to the vaccine with precision.

The chain is made from TRBV5-8 and TRBJ2-3, with the D gene call left open. Sequencing was done on a sample of PBMCs. The sequence derives from a woman aged 18-29 years in good health. The encoded CDR3 is CASSLRVPTDTQYF. DNA sequence: TGTGCCAGCAGCTTGAGAGTTCCCACAGATACGCAGTATTTT.